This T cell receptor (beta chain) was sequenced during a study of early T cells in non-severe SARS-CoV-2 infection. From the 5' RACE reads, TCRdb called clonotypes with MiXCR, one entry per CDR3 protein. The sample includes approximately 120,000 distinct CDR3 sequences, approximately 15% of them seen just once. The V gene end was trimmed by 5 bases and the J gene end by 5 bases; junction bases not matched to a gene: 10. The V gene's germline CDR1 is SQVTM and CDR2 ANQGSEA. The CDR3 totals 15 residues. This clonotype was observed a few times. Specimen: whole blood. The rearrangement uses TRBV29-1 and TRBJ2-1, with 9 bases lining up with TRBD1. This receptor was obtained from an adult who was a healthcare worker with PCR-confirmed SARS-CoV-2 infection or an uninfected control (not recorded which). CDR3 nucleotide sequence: TGCAGCGTTCGAACCGGGACAGGGAGCCACAATGAGCAGTTCTTC. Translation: CSVRTGTGSHNEQFF.